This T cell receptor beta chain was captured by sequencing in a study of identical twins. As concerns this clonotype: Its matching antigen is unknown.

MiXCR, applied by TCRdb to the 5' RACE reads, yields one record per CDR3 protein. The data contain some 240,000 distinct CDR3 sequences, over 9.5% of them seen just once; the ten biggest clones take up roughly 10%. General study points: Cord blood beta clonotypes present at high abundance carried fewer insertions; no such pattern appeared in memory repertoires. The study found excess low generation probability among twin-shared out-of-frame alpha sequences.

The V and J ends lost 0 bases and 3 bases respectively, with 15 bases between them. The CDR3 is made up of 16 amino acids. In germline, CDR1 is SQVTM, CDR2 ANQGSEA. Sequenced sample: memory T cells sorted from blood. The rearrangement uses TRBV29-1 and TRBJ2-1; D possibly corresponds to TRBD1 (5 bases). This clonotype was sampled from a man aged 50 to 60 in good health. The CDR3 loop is CSVEDLATVDYNEQFF. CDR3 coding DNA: TGCAGCGTTGAAGATCTTGCGACAGTCGACTACAATGAGCAGTTCTTC.